The T cell receptor (beta chain) under discussion was sequenced for a study of blood T cell repertoires in COVID-19. About the research overall: Samples came from the United States, Italy and Spain, spanning acute and convalescent COVID-19. PBMCs, B-cell-depleted T cells, or T cells were the source of the cDNA or gDNA that made up the material.

Per the study methods: The assay estimated nucleated cells by amplifying reference gene primers. Clones were read by immunoSEQ multiplex PCR, and TCRdb kept only the in-frame ones, dropping some. That table gives V, J and clone size, and the DNA gave D and trimming. The sample carries around 97,000 clones, more than 70% recorded once. The germline CDR1 and CDR2 sequences are MNHEY and SVGAGI. The V end lost 0 bases, the J end lost 7 bases, and 16 bases lay between the germline ends. The CDR3 is made up of 15 amino acids. The source material was peripheral blood. This TCR was sampled from a woman older than 75 in a cohort sampled during active COVID-19. This chain uses TRBV6-5 with TRBJ2-7, with D maybe TRBD1 (6 bases). The CDR3 DNA sequence: TGTGCCAGCAGTTACTCGAGTAGGGGGTGGAAGGAGCAGTACTTC. This gives the protein CASSYSSRGWKEQYF.